This TCR beta chain was captured by sequencing in a study of cytomegalovirus exposure and HLA in healthy donors. Primers included in the PCR were 60 Vbeta and 13 Jbeta primers. TCRdb keeps only in-frame clones here, not all; method: immunoSEQ multiplex PCR. The sample records approximately 210,000 clones, roughly four fifths being singletons. The CDR3 loop spans 13 amino acids. Germline V gene lookup returns CDR1 LNHDA and CDR2 SQIVND (reference sequence). Trimming stripped 9 bases from V and 0 bases from J, with 11 bases between. The specimen sequenced was PBMCs. The TCR comes from a woman in her 50s in good health and CMV-seropositive. This sequence joins TRBV19 and TRBJ1-1; D is uncertain. CDR3 in amino acids: CASRRGMNTEAFF. CDR3 nucleotide sequence: TGTGCCAGCCGACGGGGTATGAACACTGAAGCTTTCTTT.